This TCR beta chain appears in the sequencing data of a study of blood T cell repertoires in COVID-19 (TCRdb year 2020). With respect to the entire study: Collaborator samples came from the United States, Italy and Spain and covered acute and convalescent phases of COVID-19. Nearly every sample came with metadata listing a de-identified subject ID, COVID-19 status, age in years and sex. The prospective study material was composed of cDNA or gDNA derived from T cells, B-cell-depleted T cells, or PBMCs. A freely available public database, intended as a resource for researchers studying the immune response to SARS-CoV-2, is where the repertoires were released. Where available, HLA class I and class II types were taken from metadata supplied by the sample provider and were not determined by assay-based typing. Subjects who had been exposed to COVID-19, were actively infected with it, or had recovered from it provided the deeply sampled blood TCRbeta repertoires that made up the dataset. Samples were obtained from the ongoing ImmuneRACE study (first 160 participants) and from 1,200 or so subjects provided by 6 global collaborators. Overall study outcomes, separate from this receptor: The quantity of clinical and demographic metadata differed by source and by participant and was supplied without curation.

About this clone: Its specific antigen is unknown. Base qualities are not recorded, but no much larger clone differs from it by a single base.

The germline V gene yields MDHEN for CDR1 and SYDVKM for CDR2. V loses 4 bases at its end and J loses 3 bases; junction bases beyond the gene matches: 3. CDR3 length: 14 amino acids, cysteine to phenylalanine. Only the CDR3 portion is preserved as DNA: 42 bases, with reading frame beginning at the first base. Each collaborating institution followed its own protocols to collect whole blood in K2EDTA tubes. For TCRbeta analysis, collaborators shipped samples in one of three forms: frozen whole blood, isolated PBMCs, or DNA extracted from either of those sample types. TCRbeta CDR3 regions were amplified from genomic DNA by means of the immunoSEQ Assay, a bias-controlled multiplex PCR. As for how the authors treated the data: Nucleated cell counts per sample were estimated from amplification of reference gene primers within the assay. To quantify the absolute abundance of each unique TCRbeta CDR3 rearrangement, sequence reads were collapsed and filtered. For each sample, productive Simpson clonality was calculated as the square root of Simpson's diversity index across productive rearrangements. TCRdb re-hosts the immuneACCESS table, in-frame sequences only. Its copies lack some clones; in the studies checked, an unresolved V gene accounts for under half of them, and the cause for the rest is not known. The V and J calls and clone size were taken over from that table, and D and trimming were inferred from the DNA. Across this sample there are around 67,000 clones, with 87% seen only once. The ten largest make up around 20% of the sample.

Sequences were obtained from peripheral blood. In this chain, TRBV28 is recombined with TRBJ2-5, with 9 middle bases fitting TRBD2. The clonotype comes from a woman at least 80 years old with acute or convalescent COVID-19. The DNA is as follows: TGTGCCAGCAGTTCACAGCGGGGGGAAGAGACCCAGTACTTC. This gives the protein CASSSQRGEETQYF. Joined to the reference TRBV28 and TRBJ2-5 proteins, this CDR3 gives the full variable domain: DVKVTQSSRYLVKRTGEKVFLECVQDMDHENMFWYRQDPGLGLRLIYFSYDVKMKEKGDIPEGYSVSREKKERFSLILESASTNQTSMYLCASSSQRGEETQYFGPGTRLLVL.